This T cell receptor beta chain originates from a study of identical twins. General study results and limits: Weaker excess sharing between twins was seen in beta out-of-frame sequences.

This clonotype has only a few counts. Its antigen is as yet unknown. CDR1 and CDR2 (germline): LNHDA, SQIVND (reference sequence). The CDR3 consists of 13 residues. The V end was cut by 3 bases, the J end by 3 bases, with 5 bases between. MiXCR, applied by TCRdb to the 5' RACE reads, yields one record per CDR3 protein. The sample lists 650,000 to 800,000 distinct CDR3 sequences; over 8.5% were seen once. The data were also submitted as part of a second study, on yellow fever vaccine responses in identical twins.

The chain links TRBV19 to TRBJ2-2, with unresolved D. This receptor was taken from a woman between 18 and 30 years old in good health. Sequencing was done on a sample of PBMCs. The CDR3 sequence: CASSIVYTGELFF. DNA for the CDR3: TGTGCCAGTAGTATTGTATACACCGGGGAGCTGTTTTTT.